This T cell receptor beta chain was sequenced for a study of cytomegalovirus exposure and HLA in healthy donors. Turning to the study itself: About 80 million unique TCRs, all from HLA-typed donors, were included in an early release of the data. Within the Caucasian-associated ancestry cluster were more than 75% of the approximately 400 genotyped donors. The study, taken as a whole, reports: Later analysis found that TCR beta chains associated with HLA were more clonally expanded than other, equally common chains. TCR association rates varied by HLA locus in a later analysis, with DRB1 highest and HLA-C lowest.

V lost 7 bases, J lost 2 bases, and 15 bases lay in between. This CDR3 contains 14 residues. The V gene's germline CDR1 is MNHNS and CDR2 SASEGT. Comments on this clone: Its antigen is as yet unknown.

With 60 Vbeta and 13 Jbeta primers, the PCR was carried out. Using immunoSEQ multiplex PCR, the repertoire was profiled, and TCRdb retains in-frame clones only, with some absent. The sample lists roughly 160,000 clones, 75% seen once, with roughly 7.1% in the top ten. The receptor comes from a middle-aged woman in good health and CMV-seropositive. Material: PBMCs. V usage is TRBV6-1 and J usage is TRBJ2-7, with D perhaps matching TRBD1 (5 bases). CDR3 sequence (DNA): TGTGCCAGCACCCCCTCAGGGCAGGCCTACGAGCAGTACTTC. As protein: CASTPSGQAYEQYF.